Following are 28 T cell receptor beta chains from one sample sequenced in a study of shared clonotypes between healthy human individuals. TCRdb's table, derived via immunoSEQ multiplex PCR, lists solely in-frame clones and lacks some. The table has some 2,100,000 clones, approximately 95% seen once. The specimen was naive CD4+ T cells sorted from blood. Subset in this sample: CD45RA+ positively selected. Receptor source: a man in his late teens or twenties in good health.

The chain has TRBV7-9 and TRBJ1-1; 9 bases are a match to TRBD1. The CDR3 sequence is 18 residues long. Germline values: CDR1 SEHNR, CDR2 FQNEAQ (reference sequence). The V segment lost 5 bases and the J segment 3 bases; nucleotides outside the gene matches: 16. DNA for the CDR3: TGTGCCAGCAGCCGAGAGGGACAGGGAAGGCGGTTTGACACTGAAGCTTTCTTT. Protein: CASSREGQGRRFDTEAFF.

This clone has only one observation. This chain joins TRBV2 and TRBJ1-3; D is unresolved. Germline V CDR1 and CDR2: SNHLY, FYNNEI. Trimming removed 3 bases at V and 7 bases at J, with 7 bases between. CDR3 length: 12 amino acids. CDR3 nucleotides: TGTGCCAGCAGTGAGACGTCTAACACCATATATTTT. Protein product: CASSETSNTIYF. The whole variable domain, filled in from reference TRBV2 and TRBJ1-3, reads EPEVTQTPSHQVTQMGQEVILRCVPISNHLYFYWYRQILGQKVEFLVSFYNNEISEKSEIFDDQFSVERPDGSNFTLKIRSTKLEDSAMYFCASSETSNTIYFGEGSWLTVV.

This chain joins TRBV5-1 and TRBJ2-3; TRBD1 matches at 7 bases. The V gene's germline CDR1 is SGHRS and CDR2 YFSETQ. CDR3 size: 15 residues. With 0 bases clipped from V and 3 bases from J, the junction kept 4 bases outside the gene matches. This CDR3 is CASSLDTGVTDTQYF. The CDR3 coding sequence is TGCGCCAGCAGCTTGGACACAGGGGTAACAGATACGCAGTATTTT. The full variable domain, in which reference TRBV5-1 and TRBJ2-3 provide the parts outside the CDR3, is KAGVTQTPRYLIKTRGQQVTLSCSPISGHRSVSWYQQTPGQGLQFLFEYFSETQRNKGNFPGRFSGRQFSNSRSEMNVSTLELGDSALYLCASSLDTGVTDTQYFGPGTRLTVL.

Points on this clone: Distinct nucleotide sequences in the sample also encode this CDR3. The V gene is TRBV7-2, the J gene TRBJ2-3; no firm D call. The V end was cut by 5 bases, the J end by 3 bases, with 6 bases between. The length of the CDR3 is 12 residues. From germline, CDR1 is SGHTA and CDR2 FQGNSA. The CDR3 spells CASSPPTDTQYF. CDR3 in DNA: TGTGCCAGCAGCCCGCCGACAGATACGCAGTATTTT.

As DNA, the CDR3 is TGTGCCAGCAGTTTAAATGGTAGGGCCCCCGGGCAGTACTTC. Translation: CASSLNGRAPGQYF. V and J are TRBV28 and TRBJ2-7; the D is unclear. Per the germline V gene, CDR1 is MDHEN and CDR2 is SYDVKM. The CDR3 is made up of 14 amino acids. The V gene lost 2 bases and the J gene lost 9 bases, with 17 bases spanning the gap.

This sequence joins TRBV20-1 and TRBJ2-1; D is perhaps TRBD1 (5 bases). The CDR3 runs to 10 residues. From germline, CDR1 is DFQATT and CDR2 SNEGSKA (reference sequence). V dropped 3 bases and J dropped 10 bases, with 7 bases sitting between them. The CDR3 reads CSARKGEQFF. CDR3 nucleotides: TGCAGTGCTAGGAAGGGGGAGCAGTTCTTC.

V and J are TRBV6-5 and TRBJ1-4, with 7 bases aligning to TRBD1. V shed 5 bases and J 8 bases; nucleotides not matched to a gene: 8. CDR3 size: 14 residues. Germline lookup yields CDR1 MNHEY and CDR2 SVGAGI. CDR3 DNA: TGTGCCAGCAGTCCGGACAGGATTTTCGAAAAACTGTTTTTT. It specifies CASSPDRIFEKLFF.

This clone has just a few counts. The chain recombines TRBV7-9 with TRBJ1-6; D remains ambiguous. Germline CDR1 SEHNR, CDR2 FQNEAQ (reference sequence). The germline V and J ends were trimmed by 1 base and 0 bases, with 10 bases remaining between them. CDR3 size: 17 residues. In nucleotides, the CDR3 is TGTGCCAGCAGCTTAGGCCACGGAATCTCCTATAATTCACCCCTCCACTTT. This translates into CASSLGHGISYNSPLHF.

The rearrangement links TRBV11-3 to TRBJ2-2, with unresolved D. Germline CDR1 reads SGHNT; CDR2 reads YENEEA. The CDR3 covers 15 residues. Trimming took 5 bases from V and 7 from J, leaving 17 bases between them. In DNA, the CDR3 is TGTGCCAGCAGCCCATACGAGGCCTCGGGCGGGGAGCTGTTTTTT. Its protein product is CASSPYEASGGELFF.

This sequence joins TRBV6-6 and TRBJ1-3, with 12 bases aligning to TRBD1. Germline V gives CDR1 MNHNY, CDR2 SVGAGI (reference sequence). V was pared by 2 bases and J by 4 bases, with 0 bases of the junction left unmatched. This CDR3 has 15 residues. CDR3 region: CASSYGTGGGNTIYF. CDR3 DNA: TGTGCCAGCAGTTACGGGACAGGGGGCGGAAACACCATATATTTT.

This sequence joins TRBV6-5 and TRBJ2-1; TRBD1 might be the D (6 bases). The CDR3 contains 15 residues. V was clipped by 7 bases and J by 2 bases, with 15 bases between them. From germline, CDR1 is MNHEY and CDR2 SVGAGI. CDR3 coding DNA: TGTGCCAGCATCGCCCGGGACACTACCTACAATGAGCAGTTCTTC. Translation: CASIARDTTYNEQFF.

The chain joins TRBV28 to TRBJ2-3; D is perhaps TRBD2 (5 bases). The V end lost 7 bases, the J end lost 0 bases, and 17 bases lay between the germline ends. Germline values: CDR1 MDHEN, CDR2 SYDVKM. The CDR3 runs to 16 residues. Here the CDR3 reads CASTPIGGTSTDTQYF. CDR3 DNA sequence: TGTGCCAGCACCCCAATCGGAGGTACCAGCACAGATACGCAGTATTTT.

The CDR3 region is CARSRLDIGRQRDPFIHEQYF. In nucleotides, the CDR3 is TGTGCCAGAAGCCGTTTGGACATTGGGAGACAGCGGGACCCCTTTATCCACGAGCAGTACTTC. J is TRBJ2-7 and V is TRBV5-3, with 7 bases fitting TRBD2. TRBV5-3 is reported as an ORF; its role is uncertain. The J segment lost 5 bases and the V segment lost 4 bases, leaving 30 bases of the junction unmatched. This CDR3 has 21 amino acids.

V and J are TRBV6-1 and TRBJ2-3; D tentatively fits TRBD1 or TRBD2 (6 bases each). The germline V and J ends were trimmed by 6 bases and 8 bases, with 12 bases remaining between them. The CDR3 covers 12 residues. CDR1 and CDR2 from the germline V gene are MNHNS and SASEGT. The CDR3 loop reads CASSIQGGTQYF. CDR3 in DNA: TGTGCCAGCAGCATACAGGGAGGTACGCAGTATTTT.

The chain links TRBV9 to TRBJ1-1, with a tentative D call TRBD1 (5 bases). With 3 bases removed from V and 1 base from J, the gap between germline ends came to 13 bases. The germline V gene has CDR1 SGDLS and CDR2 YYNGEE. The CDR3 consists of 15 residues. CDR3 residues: CASSGIQERNTEAFF. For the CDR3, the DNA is TGTGCCAGCAGCGGGATACAGGAGAGGAACACTGAAGCTTTCTTT.

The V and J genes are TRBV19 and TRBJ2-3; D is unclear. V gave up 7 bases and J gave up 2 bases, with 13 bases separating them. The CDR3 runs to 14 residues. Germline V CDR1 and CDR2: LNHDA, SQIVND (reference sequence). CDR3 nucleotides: TGTGCCAGTACAAACAGCACTAACACAGATACGCAGTATTTT. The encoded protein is CASTNSTNTDTQYF. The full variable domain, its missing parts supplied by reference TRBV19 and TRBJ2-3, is DGGITQSPKYLFRKEGQNVTLSCEQNLNHDAMYWYRQDPGQGLRLIYYSQIVNDFQKGDIAEGYSVSREKKESFPLTVTSAQKNPTAFYLCASTNSTNTDTQYFGPGTRLTVL.

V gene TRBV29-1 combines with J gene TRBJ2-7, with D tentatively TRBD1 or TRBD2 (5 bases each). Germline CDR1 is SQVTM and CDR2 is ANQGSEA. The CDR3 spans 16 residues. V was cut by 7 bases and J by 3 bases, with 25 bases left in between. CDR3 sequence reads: CSAGNRVLGARYEQYF. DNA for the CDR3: TGCAGCGCTGGGAACCGGGTCCTCGGGGCCCGCTACGAGCAGTACTTC.

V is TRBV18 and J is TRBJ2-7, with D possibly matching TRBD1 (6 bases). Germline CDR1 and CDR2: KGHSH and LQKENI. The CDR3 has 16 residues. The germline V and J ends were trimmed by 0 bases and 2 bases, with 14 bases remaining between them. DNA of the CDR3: TGTGCCAGCTCACCACCAGGGAGACAGGTTGCCTACGAGCAGTACTTC. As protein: CASSPPGRQVAYEQYF.

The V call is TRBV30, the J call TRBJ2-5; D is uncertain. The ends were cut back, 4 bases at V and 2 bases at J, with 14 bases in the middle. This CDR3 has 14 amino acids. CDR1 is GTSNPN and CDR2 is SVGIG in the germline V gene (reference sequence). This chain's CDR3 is CAWTAFSVQETQYF. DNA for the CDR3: TGTGCCTGGACCGCTTTCTCTGTTCAAGAGACCCAGTACTTC.

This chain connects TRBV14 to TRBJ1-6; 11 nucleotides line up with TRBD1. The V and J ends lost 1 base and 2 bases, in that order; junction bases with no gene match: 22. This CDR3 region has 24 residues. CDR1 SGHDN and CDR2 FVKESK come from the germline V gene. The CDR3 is CASSQVSKAVTLWGQGAYNSPLHF. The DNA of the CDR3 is TGTGCCAGCAGCCAAGTCTCCAAAGCTGTAACATTGTGGGGACAGGGGGCCTATAATTCACCCCTCCACTTT.

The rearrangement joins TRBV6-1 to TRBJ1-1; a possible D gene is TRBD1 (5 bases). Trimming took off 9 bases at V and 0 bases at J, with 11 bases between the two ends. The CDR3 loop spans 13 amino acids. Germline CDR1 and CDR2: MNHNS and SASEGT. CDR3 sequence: CASRTRVNTEAFF. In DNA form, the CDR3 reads TGTGCCAGTCGGACCAGGGTGAACACTGAAGCTTTCTTT.

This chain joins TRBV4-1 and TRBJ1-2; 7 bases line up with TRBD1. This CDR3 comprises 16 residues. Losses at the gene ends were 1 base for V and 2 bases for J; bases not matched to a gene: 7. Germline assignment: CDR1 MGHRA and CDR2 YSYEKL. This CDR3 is CASSQGTEQGNYGYTF. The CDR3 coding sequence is TGCGCCAGCAGCCAAGGAACCGAACAGGGGAACTATGGCTACACCTTC.

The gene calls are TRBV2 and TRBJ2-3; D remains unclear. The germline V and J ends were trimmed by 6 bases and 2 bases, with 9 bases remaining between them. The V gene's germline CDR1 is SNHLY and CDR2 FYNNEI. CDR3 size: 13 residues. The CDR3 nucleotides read TGTGCCAGCAGCGGGCTAGTCACAGATACGCAGTATTTT. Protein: CASSGLVTDTQYF.

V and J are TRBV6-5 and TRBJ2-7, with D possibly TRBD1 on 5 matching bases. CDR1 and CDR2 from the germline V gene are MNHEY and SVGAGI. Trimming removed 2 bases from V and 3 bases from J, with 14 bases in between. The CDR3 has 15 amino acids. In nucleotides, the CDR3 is TGTGCCAGCAGTTACAGGGGTGATAGGATCTACGAGCAGTACTTC. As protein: CASSYRGDRIYEQYF.

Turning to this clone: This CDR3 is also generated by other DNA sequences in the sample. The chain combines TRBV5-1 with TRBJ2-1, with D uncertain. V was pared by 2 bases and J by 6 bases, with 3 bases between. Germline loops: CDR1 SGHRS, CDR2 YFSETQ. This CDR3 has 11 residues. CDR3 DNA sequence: TGCGCCAGCAGCTTCAGCAATGAGCAGTTCTTC. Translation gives CASSFSNEQFF. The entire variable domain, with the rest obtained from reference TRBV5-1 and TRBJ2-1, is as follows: KAGVTQTPRYLIKTRGQQVTLSCSPISGHRSVSWYQQTPGQGLQFLFEYFSETQRNKGNFPGRFSGRQFSNSRSEMNVSTLELGDSALYLCASSFSNEQFFGPGTRLTVL.

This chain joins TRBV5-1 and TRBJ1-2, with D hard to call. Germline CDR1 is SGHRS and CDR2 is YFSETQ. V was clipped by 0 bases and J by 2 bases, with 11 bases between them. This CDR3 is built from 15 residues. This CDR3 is CASSLDVHSNYGYTF. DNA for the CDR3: TGCGCCAGCAGCTTGGATGTACACTCGAACTATGGCTACACCTTC.

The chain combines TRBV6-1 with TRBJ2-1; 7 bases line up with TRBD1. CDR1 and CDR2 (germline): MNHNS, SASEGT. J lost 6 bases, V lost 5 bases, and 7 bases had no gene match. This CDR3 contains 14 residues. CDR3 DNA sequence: TGTGCCAGCAGTAGAGGGGGCGCAGGCAATGAGCAGTTCTTC. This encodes CASSRGGAGNEQFF.

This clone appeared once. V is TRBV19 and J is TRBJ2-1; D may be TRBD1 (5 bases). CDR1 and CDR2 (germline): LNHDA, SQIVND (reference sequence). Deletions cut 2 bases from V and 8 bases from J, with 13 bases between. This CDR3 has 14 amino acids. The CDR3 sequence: CASSIQGQVHEQFF. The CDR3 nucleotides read TGTGCCAGTAGTATACAGGGTCAAGTCCATGAGCAGTTCTTC.